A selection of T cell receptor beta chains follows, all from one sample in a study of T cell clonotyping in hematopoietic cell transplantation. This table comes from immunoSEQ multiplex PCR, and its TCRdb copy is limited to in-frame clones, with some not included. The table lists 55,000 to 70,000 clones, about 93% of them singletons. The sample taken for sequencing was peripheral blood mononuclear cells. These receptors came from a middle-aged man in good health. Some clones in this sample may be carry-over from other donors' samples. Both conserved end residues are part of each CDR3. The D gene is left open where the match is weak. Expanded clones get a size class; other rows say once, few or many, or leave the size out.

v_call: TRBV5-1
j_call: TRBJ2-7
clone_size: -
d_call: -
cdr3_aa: CASSLDPESYEQYF
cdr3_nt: TGCGCCAGCAGCTTAGACCCAGAATCCTACGAGCAGTACTTC

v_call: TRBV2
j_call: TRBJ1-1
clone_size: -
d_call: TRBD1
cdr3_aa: CASSETGTGGNTEAFF
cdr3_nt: TGTGCCAGCAGTGAAACCGGGACAGGGGGGAACACTGAAGCTTTCTTT

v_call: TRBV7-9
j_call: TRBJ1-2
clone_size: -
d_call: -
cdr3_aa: CASSTSGRTMANTF
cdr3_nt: TGTGCCAGCAGCACATCAGGTAGAACTATGGCTAACACCTTC

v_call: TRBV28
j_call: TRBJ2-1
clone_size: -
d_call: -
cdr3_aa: CASTPSAYNEQFF
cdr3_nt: TGTGCCAGCACCCCCAGCGCCTACAATGAGCAGTTCTTC

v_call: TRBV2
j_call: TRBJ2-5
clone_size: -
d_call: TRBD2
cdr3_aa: CASVDSGGEGETQYF
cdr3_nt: TGTGCCAGCGTAGATAGCGGGGGGGAAGGAGAGACCCAGTACTTC

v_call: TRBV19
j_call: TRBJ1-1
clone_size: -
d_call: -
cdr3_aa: CASSIGLTEAFF
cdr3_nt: TGTGCCAGTAGTATAGGTCTGACTGAAGCTTTCTTT

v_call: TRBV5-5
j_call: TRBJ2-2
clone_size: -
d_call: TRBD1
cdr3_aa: CASSTPGGSGELFF
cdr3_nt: TGTGCCAGCAGCACGCCAGGGGGCTCCGGGGAGCTGTTTTTT

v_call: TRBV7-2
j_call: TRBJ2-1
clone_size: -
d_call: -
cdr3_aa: CASSLDRSSYNEQFF
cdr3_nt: TGTGCCAGCAGCTTAGACCGGAGCTCCTACAATGAGCAGTTCTTC

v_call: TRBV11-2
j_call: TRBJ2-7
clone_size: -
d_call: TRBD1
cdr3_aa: CASSMGQNYEQYF
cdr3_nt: TGTGCCAGCAGCATGGGACAGAACTACGAGCAGTACTTC

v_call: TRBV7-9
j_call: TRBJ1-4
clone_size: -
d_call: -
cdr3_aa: CASSPDGSNEKLFF
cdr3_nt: TGTGCCAGCAGCCCCGACGGGAGTAATGAAAAACTGTTTTTT

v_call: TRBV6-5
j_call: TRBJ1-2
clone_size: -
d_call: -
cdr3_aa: CASRDQRQDPYGYTF
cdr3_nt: TGTGCCAGCAGAGACCAAAGACAGGACCCCTATGGCTACACCTTC

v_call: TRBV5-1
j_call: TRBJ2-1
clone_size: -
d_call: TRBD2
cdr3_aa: CASSTQTSGTAQFF
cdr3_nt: TGCGCCAGCAGCACCCAGACTAGCGGAACTGCGCAGTTCTTC

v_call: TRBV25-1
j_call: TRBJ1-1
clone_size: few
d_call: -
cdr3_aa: CASSAGSPTEAFF
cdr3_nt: TGTGCCAGCAGTGCCGGGTCCCCCACTGAAGCTTTCTTT

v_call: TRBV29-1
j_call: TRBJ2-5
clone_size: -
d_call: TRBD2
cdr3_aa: CSVDVAGGVQETQYF
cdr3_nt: TGCAGCGTTGATGTCGCGGGAGGGGTACAAGAGACCCAGTACTTC

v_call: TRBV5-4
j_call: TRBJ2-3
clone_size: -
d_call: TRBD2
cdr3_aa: CASSPHGGASTDTQYF
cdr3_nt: TGTGCCAGCAGCCCTCACGGGGGGGCTAGCACAGATACGCAGTATTTT

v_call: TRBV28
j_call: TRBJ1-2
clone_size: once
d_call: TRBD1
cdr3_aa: CASSPTGSGGGYTF
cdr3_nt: TGTGCCAGCAGTCCGACAGGGAGCGGGGGGGGCTACACCTTC

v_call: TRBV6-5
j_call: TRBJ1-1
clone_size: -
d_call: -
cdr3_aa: CASSYRDTNTEAFF
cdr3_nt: TGTGCCAGCAGTTACAGGGACACGAACACTGAAGCTTTCTTT

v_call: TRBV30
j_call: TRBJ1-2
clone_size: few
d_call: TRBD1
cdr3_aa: CARGQPGMAEGYTF
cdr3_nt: TGTGCCCGGGGACAGCCGGGAATGGCAGAAGGCTACACCTTC

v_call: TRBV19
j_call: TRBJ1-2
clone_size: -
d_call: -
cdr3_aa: CASNPVGRQAQAGYTF
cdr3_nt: TGTGCCAGTAACCCCGTTGGGCGACAGGCCCAAGCTGGCTACACCTTC

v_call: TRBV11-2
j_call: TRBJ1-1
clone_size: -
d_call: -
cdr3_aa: CASSLPQGRGTEAFF
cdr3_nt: TGTGCCAGCAGCTTACCCCAGGGAAGGGGAACTGAAGCTTTCTTT

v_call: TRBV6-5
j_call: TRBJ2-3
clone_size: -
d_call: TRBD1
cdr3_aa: CASSQTGPQIFAQYF
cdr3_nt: TGTGCCAGCAGCCAGACAGGGCCACAGATCTTCGCGCAGTATTTT

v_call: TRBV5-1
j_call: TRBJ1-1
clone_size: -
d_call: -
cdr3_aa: CASSHTGFRDVNTEAFF
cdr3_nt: TGCGCCAGCAGCCATACAGGGTTCCGGGACGTCAACACTGAAGCTTTCTTT

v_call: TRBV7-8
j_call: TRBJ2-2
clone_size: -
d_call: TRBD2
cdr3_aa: CASSGLAGTGELFF
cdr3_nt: TGTGCCAGCAGCGGACTAGCGGGGACCGGGGAGCTGTTTTTT

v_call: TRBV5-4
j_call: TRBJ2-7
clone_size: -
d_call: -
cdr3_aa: CASSPGLAYEQYF
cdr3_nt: TGTGCCAGCAGCCCAGGATTAGCCTACGAGCAGTACTTC

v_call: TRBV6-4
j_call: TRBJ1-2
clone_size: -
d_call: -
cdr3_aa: CASSDSGDRGGYTF
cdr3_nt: TGTGCCAGCAGTGACTCGGGGGATCGGGGCGGCTACACCTTC

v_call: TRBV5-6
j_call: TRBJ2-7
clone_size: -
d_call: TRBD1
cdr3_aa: CASSLVGQRYEQYF
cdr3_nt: TGTGCCAGCAGCTTGGTGGGACAGCGCTACGAGCAGTACTTC

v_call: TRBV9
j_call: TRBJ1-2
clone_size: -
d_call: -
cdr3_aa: CASSVAAQGPYGYTF
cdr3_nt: TGTGCCAGCAGCGTAGCTGCCCAGGGGCCATATGGCTACACCTTC

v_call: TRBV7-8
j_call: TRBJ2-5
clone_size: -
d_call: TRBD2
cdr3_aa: CASSGSGQETQYF
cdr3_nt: TGTGCCAGCAGTGGTAGCGGGCAAGAGACCCAGTACTTC

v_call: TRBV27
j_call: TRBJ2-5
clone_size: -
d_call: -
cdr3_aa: CASGRGQETQYF
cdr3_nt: TGTGCCAGCGGCAGGGGCCAAGAGACCCAGTACTTC

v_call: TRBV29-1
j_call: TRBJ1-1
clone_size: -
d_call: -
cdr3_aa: CSVDRILLNTEAFF
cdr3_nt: TGCAGCGTTGATCGGATACTCCTGAACACTGAAGCTTTCTTT

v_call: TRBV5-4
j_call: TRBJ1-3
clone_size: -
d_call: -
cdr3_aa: CASRKQGGNTIYF
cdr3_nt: TGTGCCAGCAGGAAACAGGGCGGGAACACCATATATTTT

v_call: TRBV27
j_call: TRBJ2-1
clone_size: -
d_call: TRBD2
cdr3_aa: CASSLSTSGGTEEFF
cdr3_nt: TGTGCCAGCAGTTTGTCGACTAGCGGAGGGACCGAGGAGTTCTTC

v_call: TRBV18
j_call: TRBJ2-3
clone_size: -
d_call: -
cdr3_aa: CASSPQGVSSTDTQYF
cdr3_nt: TGTGCCAGCTCACCTCAGGGAGTGAGCAGCACAGATACGCAGTATTTT

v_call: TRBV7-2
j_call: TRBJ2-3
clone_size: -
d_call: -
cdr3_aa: CASSLASRSGDTQYF
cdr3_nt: TGTGCCAGCAGCTTAGCGTCAAGGAGCGGGGATACGCAGTATTTT

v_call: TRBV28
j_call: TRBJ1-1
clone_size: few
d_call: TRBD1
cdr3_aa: CASGEGAMNTEAFF
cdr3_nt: TGTGCCAGCGGTGAGGGGGCCATGAACACTGAAGCTTTCTTT

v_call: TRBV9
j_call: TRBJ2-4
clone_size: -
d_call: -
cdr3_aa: CASSPSSKNIQYF
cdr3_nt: TGTGCCAGCAGCCCGTCGTCCAAAAACATTCAGTACTTC

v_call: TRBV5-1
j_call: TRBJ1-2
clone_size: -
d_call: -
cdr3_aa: CASSAPGPGYGYTF
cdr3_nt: TGCGCCAGCAGCGCCCCAGGCCCCGGCTATGGCTACACCTTC

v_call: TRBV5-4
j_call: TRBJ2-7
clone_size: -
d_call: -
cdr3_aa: CASSVSGRGEQYF
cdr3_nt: TGTGCCAGCAGCGTGAGCGGCCGGGGAGAGCAGTACTTC

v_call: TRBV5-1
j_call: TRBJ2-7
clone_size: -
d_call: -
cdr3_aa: CASSLEGQGMGSYKQYF
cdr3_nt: TGCGCCAGCAGCTTGGAGGGGCAGGGGATGGGTTCTTACAAGCAGTACTTC

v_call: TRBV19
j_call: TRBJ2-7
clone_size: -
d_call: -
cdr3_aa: CASSASNPTNEQYF
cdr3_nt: TGTGCCAGTAGTGCGTCGAACCCAACCAACGAGCAGTACTTC

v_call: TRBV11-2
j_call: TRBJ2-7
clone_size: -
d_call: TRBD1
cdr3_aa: CASSRDRDEQYF
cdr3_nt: TGTGCCAGCAGCCGGGACAGGGACGAGCAGTACTTC

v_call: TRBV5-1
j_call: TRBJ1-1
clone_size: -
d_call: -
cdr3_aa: CASSLTVNTEAFF
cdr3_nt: TGCGCCAGCAGCTTAACAGTGAACACTGAAGCTTTCTTT

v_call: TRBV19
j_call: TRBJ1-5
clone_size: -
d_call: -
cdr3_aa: CASRETGYSNQPQHF
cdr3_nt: TGTGCCAGTAGAGAGACAGGCTATAGCAATCAGCCCCAGCATTTT

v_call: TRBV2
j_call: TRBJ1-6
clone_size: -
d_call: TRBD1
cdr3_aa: CASSGDSGQGASYNSPLHF
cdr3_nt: TGTGCCAGCAGTGGTGACTCGGGACAGGGGGCTTCCTATAATTCACCCCTCCACTTT

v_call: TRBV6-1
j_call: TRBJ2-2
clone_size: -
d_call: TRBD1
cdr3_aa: CAGRDRGLTGELFF
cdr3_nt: TGTGCCGGAAGGGACAGGGGGCTTACCGGGGAGCTGTTTTTT

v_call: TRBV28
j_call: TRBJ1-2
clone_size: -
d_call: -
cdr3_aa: CASMQGMDYGYTF
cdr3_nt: TGTGCCAGCATGCAGGGCATGGACTATGGCTACACCTTC

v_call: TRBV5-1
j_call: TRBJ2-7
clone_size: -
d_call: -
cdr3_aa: CASSLGGNSYEQYF
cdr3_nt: TGCGCCAGCAGCTTGGGGGGGAATTCGTACGAGCAGTACTTC

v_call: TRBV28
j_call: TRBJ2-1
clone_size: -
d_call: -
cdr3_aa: CASRARGASSYNEQFF
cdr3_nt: TGTGCCAGCAGGGCGAGGGGAGCGAGCTCCTACAATGAGCAGTTCTTC

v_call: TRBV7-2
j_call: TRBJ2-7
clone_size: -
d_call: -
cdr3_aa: CASSEAVLQYF
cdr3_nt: TGTGCCAGCAGCGAAGCGGTGTTGCAGTACTTC

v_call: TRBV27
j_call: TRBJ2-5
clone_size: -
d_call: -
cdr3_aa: CASSLHNSTPLSSEQETQYF
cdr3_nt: TGTGCCAGCAGTTTACACAACTCGACCCCTTTATCGAGCGAACAAGAGACCCAGTACTTC

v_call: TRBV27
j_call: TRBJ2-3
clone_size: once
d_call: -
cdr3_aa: CASSLLGTDTQYF
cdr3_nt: TGTGCCAGCAGTTTACTCGGGACAGATACGCAGTATTTT

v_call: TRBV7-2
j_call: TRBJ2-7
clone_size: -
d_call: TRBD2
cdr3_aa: CASSRSGTSGRPSYEQYF
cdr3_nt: TGTGCCAGCAGCCGTAGCGGGACTAGCGGGAGACCCTCCTACGAGCAGTACTTC

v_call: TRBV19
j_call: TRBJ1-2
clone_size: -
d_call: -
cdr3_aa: CASSIGEYGYTF
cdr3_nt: TGTGCCAGTAGTATAGGGGAATATGGCTACACCTTC

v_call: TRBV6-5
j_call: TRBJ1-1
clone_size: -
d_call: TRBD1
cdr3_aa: CASSYYGTGIAEAFF
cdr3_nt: TGTGCCAGCAGTTACTACGGGACAGGGATCGCTGAAGCTTTCTTT

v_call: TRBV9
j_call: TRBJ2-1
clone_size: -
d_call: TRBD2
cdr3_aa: CASSVASGRETEQFF
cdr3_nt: TGTGCCAGCAGCGTAGCTAGCGGGAGGGAAACTGAGCAGTTCTTC